The 24 T cell receptor beta chains in this list originate from one sample, sequenced in a study of molecular identifiers for immune sequencing clone quantification. TCRdb ran MiXCR on the PCR reads and lists one entry per CDR3 protein. The sample has about 510,000 distinct CDR3 sequences; around 25% are singletons. Sample: naive CD8+ T cells from blood, with Jurkat cell RNA spiked in. The subset denotes: FACS-sorted CD8+CD4-CCR7+CD45RA+ naive T cells. Receptors originate from a human donor in good health. Some libraries in this study had Jurkat cell RNA spiked in.

This clonotype was seen a handful of times. V and J are TRBV7-9 and TRBJ2-7; TRBD2 aligns across 9 bases. V shed 4 bases and J 5 bases; nucleotides not matched to a gene: 12. Germline CDR1 reads SEHNR; CDR2 reads FQNEAQ (reference sequence). The CDR3 is 16 residues long. The CDR3 DNA reads TGTGCCAGCAGCTCGCTTTCCGGGACTAGCCTTCACGAGCAGTACTTC. The encoded protein is CASSSLSGTSLHEQYF.

This clonotype was recorded at least ten times. The gene calls are TRBV29-1 and TRBJ2-3, with D possibly TRBD1 on 5 matching bases. The V and J ends lost 0 bases and 8 bases respectively, with 15 bases between them. Germline V gene sequence: CDR1 SQVTM, CDR2 ANQGSEA. The CDR3 spans 14 residues. CDR3 sequence (DNA): TGCAGCGTTGAAGACTTGCGACAGTACTTTACGCAGTATTTT. It codes for CSVEDLRQYFTQYF.

In its sample, this clonotype was seen many times. The rearrangement uses TRBV28 and TRBJ2-1; D perhaps matches TRBD2 (5 bases). Per germline, CDR1 MDHEN and CDR2 SYDVKM. The V end lost 3 bases, the J end lost 3 bases, and 9 bases lay between the germline ends. There are 14 residues in the CDR3. This chain's CDR3 is CASSFRGNYNEQFF. Written as DNA, the CDR3 is TGTGCCAGCAGTTTTAGAGGGAACTACAATGAGCAGTTCTTC. The complete variable domain, with remaining parts taken from reference TRBV28 and TRBJ2-1, reads DVKVTQSSRYLVKRTGEKVFLECVQDMDHENMFWYRQDPGLGLRLIYFSYDVKMKEKGDIPEGYSVSREKKERFSLILESASTNQTSMYLCASSFRGNYNEQFFGPGTRLTVL.

This clonotype was seen only a few times. The rearrangement links TRBV21-1 to TRBJ1-6. TRBV21-1 is annotated as a pseudogene. The CDR3 has 18 residues. CDR3 sequence: CASSKGGGRSSYNSPLHF. CDR3 coding DNA: TGTGCCAGCAGCAAAGGCGGGGGGAGAAGCTCCTATAATTCACCCCTCCACTTT.

V is TRBV6-2 or TRBV6-3 and J is TRBJ2-6; TRBD1 matches 9 bases. V was pared by 6 bases and J by 2 bases, with 5 bases of the junction left unmatched. The CDR3 is made up of 16 amino acids. CDR1 MNHEY and CDR2 SVGEGT come from the germline V gene. The CDR3 nucleotides are TGTGCCAGCAGCCGCGGGACAGGGCCTGGGGCCAACGTCCTGACTTTC. This encodes CASSRGTGPGANVLTF.

This clonotype was recorded a few times. The chain couples TRBV29-1 to TRBJ2-1, with D tentatively TRBD1 (5 bases). V was clipped by 3 bases and J by 4 bases, with 16 bases between them. Germline V CDR1 and CDR2: SQVTM, ANQGSEA. The CDR3 has 15 residues. CDR3 DNA: TGCAGCGTTGATCATGTAGCAGGGATATACAATGAGCAGTTCTTC. Its protein is CSVDHVAGIYNEQFF.

A note on this clonotype: A read error may explain this, as a much larger clone is one base away. This chain connects TRBV6-1 to TRBJ2-6; a weak D match, TRBD1 (6 bases). The CDR3 runs 15 residues. The V gene's germline CDR1 is MNHNS and CDR2 SASEGT. In nucleotides, the CDR3 is TGTGCCAGCAGTGAACAGGGGTCTGGGTCCAACGTCCTGACTTTC. It codes for CASSEQGSGSNVLTF.

The J gene is TRBJ2-1, the V gene TRBV4-1; D gene ambiguous. Trimming stripped 2 bases from V and 3 bases from J, with 8 bases between. Germline assignment: CDR1 MGHRA and CDR2 YSYEKL. The CDR3 length is 14 residues. The CDR3 region is CASSQTVDYNEQFF. The DNA of the CDR3 is TGCGCCAGCAGCCAAACAGTAGACTACAATGAGCAGTTCTTC.

In this sample, this clonotype turned up many times. The rearrangement uses TRBV5-1 and TRBJ1-5; TRBD1 matches 8 bases. CDR3 size: 16 residues. The germline gives CDR1 SGHRS, CDR2 YFSETQ. V was clipped by 0 bases and J by 4 bases; unmatched bases: 6. The CDR3: CASSLAGTGINQPQHF. The CDR3 DNA is TGCGCCAGCAGCTTGGCCGGGACAGGCATAAATCAGCCCCAGCATTTT.

This sequence joins TRBV19 and TRBJ1-2; D possibly corresponds to TRBD1 (5 bases). This CDR3 has 15 residues. V shed 1 base and J shed 2 bases, with 11 bases lying between them. Germline loops: CDR1 LNHDA, CDR2 SQIVND (reference sequence). CDR3 DNA sequence: TGTGCCAGTAGTATAGCCCCGGGACGCAACTATGGCTACACCTTC. Translating it yields CASSIAPGRNYGYTF.

Note on this clonotype: This may arise from a read error, as a much more abundant clone is one base away. The chain couples TRBV5-1 to TRBJ2-3; unclear D gene. The germline gives CDR1 SGHRS, CDR2 YFSETQ. Deletions cut 3 bases from V and 4 bases from J, with 9 bases between. This CDR3 contains 13 residues. The CDR3 spells CASSWKSADTQYF. The CDR3 nucleotides read TGCGCCAGCAGCTGGAAAAGCGCAGATACGCAGTATTTT.

The V gene is TRBV10-3, the J gene TRBJ1-5; D unclear. The V end lost 11 bases, the J end lost 10 bases, and 24 bases lay between the germline ends. Germline CDR1 reads ENHRY; CDR2 reads SYGVKD. CDR3 size: 14 residues. The CDR3 loop is CADTDGLANRPQHF. CDR3 sequence (DNA): TGTGCCGACACCGACGGGTTAGCGAATCGACCCCAGCATTTT.

In this sample, this clonotype turned up many times. The chain has TRBV6-6 and TRBJ2-3; D gene unclear. CDR1 and CDR2 from the germline V gene are MNHNY and SVGAGI (reference sequence). The CDR3 loop spans 12 amino acids. V was pared by 2 bases and J by 5 bases, with 5 bases between. The CDR3 protein is CASSYQGDTQYF. The CDR3 DNA sequence: TGTGCCAGCAGTTACCAAGGAGATACGCAGTATTTT.

This clonotype was counted a few times. The J gene is TRBJ2-7, the V gene TRBV6-2 or TRBV6-3; D is unclear. This CDR3 contains 11 residues. V dropped 6 bases and J dropped 3 bases, with 6 bases sitting between them. Germline CDR1 is MNHEY and CDR2 is SVGEGT. The CDR3 DNA reads as TGTGCCAGCAGGGCCGGCTACGAGCAGTACTTC. It yields the protein CASRAGYEQYF.

Worth noting for this clonotype: This could be a read error, since a much larger clone is one nucleotide away. As DNA, the CDR3 is TGTGCCAGCAGTTCGACAGGGACCTCTGGGGCCAACGTCCTGACTTTC. It codes for CASSSTGTSGANVLTF. This chain joins TRBV27 and TRBJ2-6; 7 positions agree with TRBD1. With 4 bases clipped from V and 0 bases from J, the junction kept 3 bases outside the gene matches. The CDR3 is 16 residues long. Germline V lookup: CDR1 MNHEY, CDR2 SMNVEV (reference sequence). Full variable domain (outside the CDR3, taken from reference TRBV27 and TRBJ2-6): EAQVTQNPRYLITVTGKKLTVTCSQNMNHEYMSWYRQDPGLGLRQIYYSMNVEVTDKGDVPEGYKVSRKEKRNFPLILESPSPNQTSLYFCASSSTGTSGANVLTFGAGSRLTVL.

This clonotype was observed a handful of times. The chain joins TRBV6-2 or TRBV6-3 to TRBJ2-7, with TRBD1 as a possible D gene (6 bases). Germline loops: CDR1 MNHEY, CDR2 SVGEGT. The CDR3 covers 12 residues. Trimming left V 10 bases short and J 5 bases short, with 15 bases between. The CDR3 loop is CATSWGLDEQYF. The CDR3 nucleotides read TGTGCCACCTCGTGGGGGCTGGACGAGCAGTACTTC.

In this sample, this clonotype turned up a few times. The chain is built from TRBV6-2 or TRBV6-3 and TRBJ2-3; D might be TRBD1 or TRBD2, each matching 5 bases. V shed 6 bases and J shed 6 bases, with 16 bases lying between them. The CDR3 is 14 residues long. CDR1 and CDR2 (germline): MNHEY, SVGEGT. CDR3 residues: CASSTLGTRDTQYF. CDR3 nucleotides: TGTGCCAGCAGCACCTTAGGGACGCGGGATACGCAGTATTTT.

This chain connects TRBV29-1 to TRBJ2-3, with D hard to call. The CDR3 is 14 amino acids. V was clipped by 1 base and J by 0 bases, with 8 bases between them. The germline V gene encodes CDR1 SQVTM and CDR2 ANQGSEA. CDR3 sequence (DNA): TGCAGCGTTGAAGGATATAATAGCACAGATACGCAGTATTTT. It is translated as CSVEGYNSTDTQYF.

This clonotype has a count of ten or more. Here the CDR3 reads CASSLEGRRADTQYF. CDR3 coding DNA: TGTGCCAGCAGCTTAGAGGGTCGGCGGGCAGATACGCAGTATTTT. The gene calls are TRBV7-9 and TRBJ2-3, with D possibly TRBD2 on 5 matching bases. Germline V gene sequence: CDR1 SEHNR, CDR2 FQNEAQ (reference sequence). The germline V and J ends were trimmed by 1 base and 4 bases, with 12 bases remaining between them. CDR3 length: 15 residues.

This clonotype was found a few times. The chain recombines TRBV6-5 with TRBJ2-7; TRBD1 aligns across 7 bases. The ends lost 5 bases at V and 1 base at J; junction bases unmatched: 8. CDR1 is MNHEY, CDR2 SVGAGI, per germline. This CDR3 is 15 amino acids long. As DNA, the CDR3 is TGTGCCAGCAGTCCGAACCGGGACAGTTCCTACGAGCAGTACTTC. This sequence encodes CASSPNRDSSYEQYF.

The rearrangement links TRBV28 to TRBJ2-6; TRBD1 might be the D (5 bases). Germline lookup yields CDR1 MDHEN and CDR2 SYDVKM. Trimming shortened V by 3 bases and J by 15 bases, and 18 bases separated the two germline ends. This CDR3 has 14 amino acids. This CDR3 is CASSLKGHGHALTF. The CDR3 nucleotides are TGTGCCAGCAGTTTGAAGGGGCACGGGCACGCCCTGACTTTC.

This clonotype has just a few counts. The V call is TRBV6-6, the J call TRBJ2-1; tentative D call: TRBD2 (5 bases). With 3 bases removed from V and 3 bases from J, the gap between germline ends came to 12 bases. CDR1 is MNHNY, CDR2 SVGAGI, per germline (reference sequence). The CDR3 consists of 15 residues. CDR3: CASSYMFEGYNEQFF. The CDR3 DNA is TGTGCCAGCAGTTATATGTTCGAGGGCTACAATGAGCAGTTCTTC.

This clonotype appeared many times. The chain couples TRBV29-1 to TRBJ2-3; D perhaps matches TRBD2 (5 bases). V lost 7 bases, J lost 0 bases, and 11 bases lay in between. CDR3 length: 13 residues. The V gene's germline CDR1 is SQVTM and CDR2 ANQGSEA. In DNA, the CDR3 is TGCAGCGCTGACTATCCTAGCACAGATACGCAGTATTTT. Translated: CSADYPSTDTQYF.

This clonotype was recorded many times. This chain links TRBV29-1 with TRBJ2-6; TRBD2 might be the D (5 bases). The CDR3 is 15 residues long. Germline V gene sequence: CDR1 SQVTM, CDR2 ANQGSEA. Trimming pared 4 bases from V and 0 bases from J, leaving 10 bases between. The CDR3: CSVVEGSSGANVLTF. DNA of the CDR3: TGCAGCGTTGTAGAGGGTAGCTCTGGGGCCAACGTCCTGACTTTC.